The 15 T cell receptor beta chains presented below share a single source sample, sequenced in a study of sequential checkpoint blockade in melanoma. Documented treatment: randomized to nivolumab then ipilimumab (arm A) or the reverse (arm B). Data came from immunoSEQ multiplex PCR; TCRdb stores just in-frame clones and leaves some out. Here the sample spans 20,000 to 25,000 clones, around 25% being singletons. Sequencing was performed on tumor tissue (inferred from file names), taken from a patient given nivolumab and ipilimumab in sequence. These receptors were obtained from a human donor with melanoma.

This clone is labeled as medium-sized. The rearrangement uses TRBV6-8 and TRBJ1-2, with D perhaps TRBD1 (5 bases). The V and J ends lost 9 bases and 8 bases respectively, with 16 bases between them. This CDR3 comprises 12 residues. Germline V gene sequence: CDR1 MNHGY, CDR2 SAAAGT. The CDR3 DNA reads TGTGCCAGTTCCCCAGGGAGCTTCGGCTACACCTTC. As protein: CASSPGSFGYTF.

The count of this clone is one. V usage is TRBV6-8 and J usage is TRBJ2-1; unclear D gene. CDR1 and CDR2 (germline): MNHGY, SAAAGT. The CDR3 consists of 12 residues. V was pared by 2 bases and J by 6 bases, with 5 bases between. The CDR3 region has the DNA TGTGCCAGCAGTTACAGCCTCAATGAGCAGTTCTTC. Translation: CASSYSLNEQFF.

Ten or more counts support this clone. V and J are TRBV6-1 and TRBJ2-3, with D hard to call. The CDR3 covers 16 residues. CDR1 and CDR2 (germline): MNHNS, SASEGT. The germline V and J ends were trimmed by 0 bases and 2 bases, with 12 bases remaining between them. The DNA of the CDR3 is TGTGCCAGCAGTGAAGCTAAGGGAAGCCACACAGATACGCAGTATTTT. As protein: CASSEAKGSHTDTQYF.

The table lists this clone with many counts. This sequence joins TRBV23-1 and TRBJ2-7, with D unresolved. TRBV23-1 is designated an ORF whose function remains uncertain. V lost 6 bases and J lost 0, with 9 bases in between. The CDR3 is 13 amino acids. The CDR3: CASSLGTSYEQYF. As DNA, the CDR3 is TGCGCCAGCAGCTTAGGCACCTCCTACGAGCAGTACTTC.

This sequence joins TRBV19 and TRBJ2-1, with no clear D. V was clipped by 1 base and J by 8 bases, with 15 bases between them. The CDR3 is made up of 15 amino acids. Germline CDR1 LNHDA, CDR2 SQIVND (reference sequence). The CDR3 DNA is TGTGCCAGTAGTATAGGGGAAATGGTTATGGATGAGCAGTTCTTC. Its translation is CASSIGEMVMDEQFF.

This clone was seen a handful of times. The genes are TRBV11-3 and TRBJ2-3, with a possible D match to TRBD2 (7 bases). This CDR3 has 14 amino acids. Trimming took 5 bases from V and 8 from J, leaving 17 bases between them. Germline V gene sequence: CDR1 SGHNT, CDR2 YENEEA. CDR3: CASSQVGGPSTQYF. Here the CDR3 DNA reads TGTGCCAGCAGCCAGGTGGGGGGGCCGAGTACGCAGTATTTT. Full variable domain (missing parts from reference TRBV11-3 and TRBJ2-3): EAGVVQSPRYKIIEKKQPVAFWCNPISGHNTLYWYLQNLGQGPELLIRYENEEAVDDSQLPKDRFSAERLKGVDSTLKIQPAELGDSAVYLCASSQVGGPSTQYFGPGTRLTVL.

A few counts support this clone. V and J are TRBV11-3 and TRBJ2-1, with D possibly matching TRBD2 (7 bases). The CDR3 sequence is 17 residues long. CDR1 is SGHNT and CDR2 is YENEEA in the germline V gene. V was pared by 5 bases and J by 3 bases, with 20 bases between. The CDR3 DNA is TGTGCCAGCAGCCCGGGGGGATGGGGGCTTGACTACAATGAGCAGTTCTTC. Translated, it gives CASSPGGWGLDYNEQFF.

This clone was seen only a few times. A read error may account for a junction end that differs from germline. J is TRBJ2-3 and V is TRBV6-8; 8 nucleotides align to TRBD2. The CDR3 is 12 amino acids. Germline assignment: CDR1 MNHGY and CDR2 SAAAGT. The chain's CDR3 is CAISTGGETQYF. The CDR3 coding sequence is TGTGCCATCAGTACGGGGGGGGAGACGCAGTATTTT.

The chain couples TRBV5-1 to TRBJ2-3, with 10 bases matching TRBD1. Trimming cost V 3 bases and J 7 bases; bases outside gene matches: 8. The CDR3 consists of 15 residues. Germline V gene data show CDR1 as SGHRS and CDR2 as YFSETQ. DNA for the CDR3: TGCGCCAGCAGCTCTGACGGGACAGGGGTAAATACGCAGTATTTT. Its protein product is CASSSDGTGVNTQYF.

The chain joins TRBV6-8 to TRBJ2-1; no definite D call. Trimming removed 8 bases from V and 7 bases from J, with 12 bases in between. Germline CDR1 and CDR2: MNHGY and SAAAGT. The length of the CDR3 is 12 residues. CDR3 sequence reads: CASRGVGNEQFF. CDR3 bases: TGTGCCAGCCGTGGGGTAGGTAATGAGCAGTTCTTC.

A few counts support this clone. The chain is built from TRBV6-1 and TRBJ2-7, with unresolved D. This CDR3 region has 12 residues. Deletions cut 1 base from V and 5 bases from J, with 6 bases between. Per germline, CDR1 MNHNS and CDR2 SASEGT. The CDR3 here is CASSEVVDEQYF. In nucleotides, the CDR3 is TGTGCCAGCAGTGAAGTGGTGGACGAGCAGTACTTC.

This clone appeared a few times. V and J are TRBV28 and TRBJ2-5; 12 bases agree with TRBD2. CDR1 and CDR2 from the germline V gene are MDHEN and SYDVKM. CDR3 length equals 12 residues. The CDR3 coding sequence is TGTGCGGCTAGCGGGAGGGGAGAGACCCAGTACTTC. This sequence encodes CAASGRGETQYF.

Many counts were recorded for this clone. The chain joins TRBV9 to TRBJ2-5; 7 nucleotides align to TRBD2. Trimming cost V 0 bases and J 3 bases; bases outside gene matches: 11. CDR1 and CDR2 from the germline V gene are SGDLS and YYNGEE. This CDR3 comprises 17 residues. The CDR3 nucleotides are TGTGCCAGCAGCGTAGGCGCTAGTCAGGGAGGGGAAGAGACCCAGTACTTC. Its protein product is CASSVGASQGGEETQYF. Full variable domain (missing parts from reference TRBV9 and TRBJ2-5): DSGVTQTPKHLITATGQRVTLRCSPRSGDLSVYWYQQSLDQGLQFLIQYYNGEERAKGNILERFSAQQFPDLHSELNLSSLELGDSALYFCASSVGASQGGEETQYFGPGTRLLVL.

The chain carries TRBV7-6 and TRBJ2-7, with a possible D match to TRBD1 (6 bases). In germline, CDR1 is SGHVS, CDR2 FNYEAQ. The CDR3 contains 15 residues. The V and J ends lost 5 bases and 4 bases respectively, with 18 bases between them. The CDR3 nucleotides read TGTGCCAGCAGCCCCTTCAGGGGATCGGGTTACGAGCAGTACTTC. Translated, it gives CASSPFRGSGYEQYF.

This chain links TRBV19 with TRBJ1-2; 10 positions match TRBD1. The CDR3 extends over 15 amino acids. Germline assignment: CDR1 LNHDA and CDR2 SQIVND (reference sequence). V trimming: 3 bases; J trimming: 5 bases; junction bases outside the gene matches: 6. The CDR3 region has the DNA TGTGCCAGTAGTATGGGACAGGGGTTTGGTTATGGCTACACCTTC. Translation: CASSMGQGFGYGYTF.